The 15 T cell receptor beta chains in this list originate from one sample, sequenced in a study of Ad26.COV2.S vaccination and SARS-CoV-2 variants. The method was immunoSEQ multiplex PCR; TCRdb's version includes in-frame clones alone and lacks a portion of them. This table has about 480,000 clones, roughly 87% appearing once. Treatment defined: some 20 received Ad26.COV2.S at low or high dose, single or two shots; roughly 5 received placebo; per-sample allocation not given. The samples were gathered on day 63 after the first injection of vaccine or placebo. Sequenced here: peripheral blood, sampled in a trial of Ad26.COV2.S vaccine versus placebo. The receptors here all came from a person between 18 and 60 years old who received the Ad26.COV2.S COVID-19 vaccine or a placebo.

This chain connects TRBV9 to TRBJ1-1, with D perhaps TRBD1 (5 bases). The germline CDR1 and CDR2 sequences are SGDLS and YYNGEE. Trimming took off 3 bases at V and 5 bases at J, with 17 bases between the two ends. The CDR3 is made up of 15 amino acids. CDR3 region: CASSAPRAGGTEAFF. As DNA, the CDR3 is TGTGCCAGCAGCGCTCCCCGGGCGGGGGGGACTGAAGCTTTCTTT.

Comments on this clone: Other nucleotide sequences in the sample specify the same CDR3. The genes are TRBV5-1 and TRBJ2-1; TRBD2 agrees at 10 bases. J lost 4 bases, V lost 4 bases, and 5 bases had no gene match. CDR3 size: 15 residues. Germline lookup yields CDR1 SGHRS and CDR2 YFSETQ. CDR3 in DNA: TGCGCCAGCAGCCCAGGACTAGCGGAGTACAATGAGCAGTTCTTC. It is translated as CASSPGLAEYNEQFF.

The rearrangement joins TRBV27 to TRBJ1-5, with D tentatively TRBD1 (5 bases). V lost 5 bases and J 6 bases, leaving 8 bases between the germline ends. Germline-derived CDR1 and CDR2 are MNHEY and SMNVEV (reference sequence). This CDR3 has 12 amino acids. CDR3 residues: CASSTGTQPQHF. CDR3 nucleotides: TGTGCCAGCAGTACGGGGACTCAGCCCCAGCATTTT.

The J gene is TRBJ1-6, the V gene TRBV9; unclear D gene. The CDR3 contains 14 residues. Deletions cut 6 bases from V and 9 bases from J, with 16 bases between. Looked up from germline, CDR1 is SGDLS and CDR2 is YYNGEE. The CDR3, as DNA: TGTGCCAGCAATAGGGCCCTACCAGGTTCACCCCTCCACTTT. Its translation is CASNRALPGSPLHF.

The chain is built from TRBV10-3 and TRBJ1-5, with TRBD1 as a possible D gene (6 bases). This CDR3 contains 17 residues. The V gene lost 0 bases and the J gene lost 2 bases, with 14 bases spanning the gap. The germline V gene has CDR1 ENHRY and CDR2 SYGVKD. The CDR3, as DNA: TGTGCCATCAGTGAGTCGGCGGGGGGCTTGGGCAATCAGCCCCAGCATTTT. This translates into CAISESAGGLGNQPQHF.

The chain carries TRBV6-1 and TRBJ1-6, with D unresolved. Germline CDR1 is MNHNS and CDR2 is SASEGT. The CDR3 covers 17 residues. V lost 2 bases and J 0 bases, leaving 11 bases between the germline ends. The CDR3 coding sequence is TGTGCCAGCAGTGAATTTTCGAGCAGCTCCTATAATTCACCCCTCCACTTT. This translates into CASSEFSSSSYNSPLHF.

This sequence joins TRBV4-3 and TRBJ2-7; the D is unclear. With 4 bases removed from V and 4 bases from J, the gap between germline ends came to 5 bases. From germline, CDR1 is LGHNA and CDR2 YSLEER. This CDR3 comprises 11 residues. The CDR3 DNA is TGCGCCAGCAGCCTCCGATACGAGCAGTACTTC. This sequence encodes CASSLRYEQYF.

The chain is built from TRBV15 and TRBJ1-1, with 8 positions matching TRBD1. The V and J ends lost 1 base and 8 bases, in that order; junction bases with no gene match: 12. The CDR3 has 16 amino acids. Germline CDR1 LNHNV, CDR2 YYDKDF (reference sequence). The CDR3 here is CATSRGGQAAVGEAFF. In DNA, the CDR3 is TGTGCCACCAGCAGAGGGGGACAGGCCGCGGTAGGAGAAGCTTTCTTT.

A word on this clone: Other DNA sequences in this sample translate to the same CDR3. The chain has TRBV7-9 and TRBJ2-1; D is uncertain. Trimming removed 1 base from V and 4 bases from J, with 5 bases in between. Germline V gives CDR1 SEHNR, CDR2 FQNEAQ (reference sequence). The length of the CDR3 is 13 residues. CDR3: CASSLVSYNEQFF. The CDR3 region has the DNA TGTGCCAGCAGCTTAGTCAGTTACAATGAGCAGTTCTTC.

The chain joins TRBV5-4 to TRBJ1-2; the D gene is possibly TRBD1 (5 bases). The V end lost 0 bases, the J end lost 6 bases, and 18 bases lay between the germline ends. This CDR3 has 16 amino acids. Germline CDR1 and CDR2: SGHNT and YYREEE (reference sequence). DNA of the CDR3: TGTGCCAGCAGCTTGGCCCCGGGGCAGGACCTTGATGGCTACACCTTC. This encodes CASSLAPGQDLDGYTF.

A remark on this clone: Other DNA sequences in this specimen translate into the identical CDR3. The rearrangement uses TRBV6-5 and TRBJ2-7; maybe TRBD1 (5 bases). This CDR3 spans 15 amino acids. Germline values: CDR1 MNHEY, CDR2 SVGAGI. V was cut by 0 bases and J by 0 bases, with 9 bases left in between. The CDR3 DNA is TGTGCCAGCAGTTACTCGAGAGACAGCTCCTACGAGCAGTACTTC. Translating it yields CASSYSRDSSYEQYF.

The chain has TRBV18 and TRBJ1-5; D gene ambiguous. CDR3 length: 12 amino acids. Trimming took 0 bases from V and 7 from J, leaving 4 bases between them. Germline values: CDR1 KGHSH, CDR2 LQKENI. The CDR3 protein is CASSPPRQPQHF. The CDR3 DNA sequence: TGTGCCAGCTCACCACCTAGACAGCCCCAGCATTTT.

This chain joins TRBV5-1 and TRBJ2-7; D possibly corresponds to TRBD1 (6 bases). CDR1 SGHRS and CDR2 YFSETQ come from the germline V gene. This CDR3 spans 16 amino acids. V lost 0 bases, J lost 2 bases, and 15 bases lay in between. CDR3 DNA sequence: TGCGCCAGCAGCTTGGTGGCAACAGGGTTGCCCTACGAGCAGTACTTC. This gives the protein CASSLVATGLPYEQYF.

The chain employs TRBV5-5 and TRBJ2-2; a weak D match, TRBD2 (6 bases). Trimming took 0 bases from V and 10 from J, leaving 10 bases between them. Germline CDR1 SGHKS, CDR2 YYEKEE (reference sequence). The CDR3 is 13 amino acids. The CDR3 loop is CASSLVAGMELFF. CDR3 DNA: TGTGCCAGCAGCTTGGTGGCGGGGATGGAGCTGTTTTTT.

About this clone itself: One end of the junction varies from germline; a read error may be responsible. The V call is TRBV19, the J call TRBJ2-2; TRBD2 is a possible D gene (5 bases). Germline-derived CDR1 and CDR2 are LNHDA and SQIVND (reference sequence). The CDR3 length is 14 residues. In DNA, the CDR3 is TGTGCCAGTAGTCGGGGTTGGAACGCCGGGGAGCTGTTTTTT. This sequence encodes CASSRGWNAGELFF. The whole variable domain, remainder taken from reference TRBV19 and TRBJ2-2, is DGGITQSPKYLFRKEGQNVTLSCEQNLNHDAMYWYRQDPGQGLRLIYYSQIVNDFQKGDIAEGYSVSREKKESFPLTVTSAQKNPTAFYLCASSRGWNAGELFFGEGSRLTVL.